The 9 T cell receptor beta chains in this list originate from one sample, sequenced in a study of blood T cell repertoires in COVID-19. Produced via immunoSEQ multiplex PCR; TCRdb's table is partial and in-frame only. The sample records 180,000 or so clones, roughly nine tenths being singletons. Sequenced: peripheral blood. These receptors came from a man younger than 30 with acute or convalescent COVID-19.

The V and J genes are TRBV24-1 and TRBJ2-5, with D possibly matching TRBD1 (7 bases). Germline V gene lookup returns CDR1 KGHDR and CDR2 SFDVKD. The CDR3 has 15 amino acids. Deletions cut 3 bases from V and 7 bases from J, with 17 bases between. The CDR3, as DNA: TGTGCCACCAGTGATCAGGGGGGAGAGGTTAGGACCCAGTACTTC. Translated: CATSDQGGEVRTQYF.

This rearrangement joins TRBV27 to TRBJ1-2, with 7 bases matching TRBD1. The germline gives CDR1 MNHEY, CDR2 SMNVEV (reference sequence). V was clipped by 6 bases and J by 2 bases; unmatched bases: 3. The CDR3 runs 13 residues. The CDR3 sequence: CASSQGQNYGYTF. CDR3 in DNA: TGTGCCAGCAGCCAGGGACAGAACTATGGCTACACCTTC.

The chain couples TRBV28 to TRBJ1-2, with 7 bases lining up with TRBD1. CDR3 length: 14 residues. CDR1 and CDR2 (germline): MDHEN, SYDVKM. V shed 6 bases and J 4 bases; nucleotides not matched to a gene: 8. This CDR3 is CASSTGAQIYGYTF. CDR3 in DNA: TGTGCCAGCAGCACAGGGGCTCAAATCTATGGCTACACCTTC.

A few counts support this clone. The chain combines TRBV5-5 with TRBJ1-1; D might be TRBD1 (6 bases). CDR1 SGHKS and CDR2 YYEKEE come from the germline V gene (reference sequence). The CDR3 totals 14 residues. V was cut by 2 bases and J by 2 bases, with 10 bases left in between. The CDR3 region is CASSFGQQNTEAFF. The CDR3 DNA reads TGTGCCAGCAGCTTCGGACAGCAAAACACTGAAGCTTTCTTT.

The chain couples TRBV7-2 to TRBJ2-1, with D perhaps matching TRBD2 (7 bases). V lost 1 base and J 9 bases, leaving 22 bases between the germline ends. The CDR3 is 17 residues long. Germline CDR1 and CDR2: SGHTA and FQGNSA. Here the CDR3 DNA reads TGTGCCAGCAGCTTAGTATGGGCGGGGGCACCTCGGGGTGAGCAGTTCTTC. It specifies CASSLVWAGAPRGEQFF.

This chain joins TRBV19 and TRBJ1-5; 7 positions agree with TRBD1. With 6 bases clipped from V and 4 bases from J, the junction kept 3 bases outside the gene matches. The CDR3 length is 13 residues. From germline, CDR1 is LNHDA and CDR2 SQIVND (reference sequence). The CDR3 DNA reads as TGTGCCAGTAGAGTGACAGGGAATCAGCCCCAGCATTTT. It specifies CASRVTGNQPQHF.

This chain connects TRBV11-2 to TRBJ1-1, with 9 positions matching TRBD1. The CDR3 covers 15 residues. V lost 7 bases, J lost 1 base, and 7 bases stayed unmatched. CDR1 and CDR2 (germline): SGHAT, FQNNGV. In DNA form, the CDR3 reads TGTGCCAGCATCTCACAGGGGGCTGGGAACACTGAAGCTTTCTTT. It codes for CASISQGAGNTEAFF.

Note on this clone: The sample has other DNA sequences that encode this CDR3 too. The chain combines TRBV2 with TRBJ1-5; D perhaps matches TRBD1 (5 bases). With 5 bases removed from V and 1 base from J, the gap between germline ends came to 12 bases. The germline V gene encodes CDR1 SNHLY and CDR2 FYNNEI. The CDR3 runs to 15 residues. This CDR3 reads CASSRQDNSNQPQHF. The CDR3 DNA reads TGTGCCAGCAGTCGTCAGGACAACAGCAATCAGCCCCAGCATTTT.

This chain connects TRBV4-1 to TRBJ1-2; TRBD1 might be the D (6 bases). Germline assignment: CDR1 MGHRA and CDR2 YSYEKL. CDR3 size: 16 residues. With 2 bases removed from V and 0 bases from J, the gap between germline ends came to 13 bases. In DNA form, the CDR3 reads TGCGCCAGCAGCCAACCCTTGACAGGATCTAACTATGGCTACACCTTC. This gives the protein CASSQPLTGSNYGYTF.